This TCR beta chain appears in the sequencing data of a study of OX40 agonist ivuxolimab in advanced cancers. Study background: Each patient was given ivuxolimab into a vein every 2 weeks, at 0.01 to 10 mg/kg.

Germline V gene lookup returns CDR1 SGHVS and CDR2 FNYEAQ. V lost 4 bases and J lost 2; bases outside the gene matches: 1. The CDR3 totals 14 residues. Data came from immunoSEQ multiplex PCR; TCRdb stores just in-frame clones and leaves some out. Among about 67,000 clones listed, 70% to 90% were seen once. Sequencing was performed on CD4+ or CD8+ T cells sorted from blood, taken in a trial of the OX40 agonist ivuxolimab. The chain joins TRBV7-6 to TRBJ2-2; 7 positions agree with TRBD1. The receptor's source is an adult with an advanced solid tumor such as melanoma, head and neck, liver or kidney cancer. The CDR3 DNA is TGTGCCAGCAGCTGGGACAGAAACACCGGGGAGCTGTTTTTT. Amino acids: CASSWDRNTGELFF. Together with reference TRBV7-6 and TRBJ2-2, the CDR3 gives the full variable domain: GAGVSQSPRYKVTKRGQDVALRCDPISGHVSLYWYRQALGQGPEFLTYFNYEAQQDKSGLPNDRFSAERPEGSISTLTIQRTEQRDSAMYRCASSWDRNTGELFFGEGSRLTVL.